This passage covers 23 T cell receptor beta chains from one sample sequenced in a study of T-cell memory formation after mild COVID-19. TCRdb re-called the 5' RACE reads with MiXCR, one entry per CDR3 protein. This table has roughly 170,000 distinct CDR3 sequences, less than 20% appearing once. The sequenced material came from PBMCs or a T cell subset sorted from them (not recorded which). Receptor source: a young man who had mild COVID-19 (a few samples of this study predate the infection). Cell type and time point are not known.

This clonotype occurred a few times. The rearrangement joins TRBV7-2 to TRBJ2-2; D is possibly TRBD2 (6 bases). Germline V lookup: CDR1 SGHTA, CDR2 FQGNSA. Between the trimmed V and J ends, which lost 5 bases and 6 bases, there was a span of 16 bases. This CDR3 comprises 15 residues. In nucleotides, the CDR3 is TGTGCCAGCAGCGTACCAAGCGGGTTATCCGGGGAGCTGTTTTTT. Its translation is CASSVPSGLSGELFF. The full variable domain, completed using reference TRBV7-2 and TRBJ2-2, is GAGVSQSPSNKVTEKGKDVELRCDPISGHTALYWYRQSLGQGLEFLIYFQGNSAPDKSGLPSDRFSAERTGGSVSTLTIQRTQQEDSAVYLCASSVPSGLSGELFFGEGSRLTVL.

This clonotype was detected many times. This chain links TRBV7-6 with TRBJ2-5; 8 nucleotides align to TRBD2. Germline V gene sequence: CDR1 SGHVS, CDR2 FNYEAQ. J lost 5 bases, V lost 5 bases, and 4 bases had no gene match. The CDR3 totals 13 residues. CDR3 bases: TGTGCCAGCAGCCCGGGACTAGGGGAGACCCAGTACTTC. Translating it yields CASSPGLGETQYF. The whole variable domain, remainder taken from reference TRBV7-6 and TRBJ2-5, is GAGVSQSPRYKVTKRGQDVALRCDPISGHVSLYWYRQALGQGPEFLTYFNYEAQQDKSGLPNDRFSAERPEGSISTLTIQRTEQRDSAMYRCASSPGLGETQYFGPGTRLLVL.

This clonotype was counted a few times. J is TRBJ2-2 and V is TRBV7-3, with TRBD1 matching over 10 bases. V lost 6 bases to trimming and J lost 5 bases; unmatched junction nucleotides: 9. There are 16 residues in the CDR3. Germline V gene data show CDR1 as SGHTA and CDR2 as FQGTGA. The CDR3 DNA follows: TGTGCCAGCAGTCAACCTAAGGGACAGGGGACCGGGGAGCTGTTTTTT. It yields the protein CASSQPKGQGTGELFF.

In its sample, this clonotype was seen a few times. This chain joins TRBV29-1 and TRBJ2-3; the D gene is possibly TRBD1 (6 bases). The V gene lost 4 bases and the J gene lost 0 bases, with 11 bases spanning the gap. The germline gives CDR1 SQVTM, CDR2 ANQGSEA. This CDR3 comprises 14 residues. This chain's CDR3 is CSVVAGESTDTQYF. The CDR3 DNA sequence: TGCAGCGTTGTGGCAGGGGAAAGCACAGATACGCAGTATTTT.

V is TRBV20-1 and J is TRBJ1-5, with 9 bases aligning to TRBD1. Germline assignment: CDR1 DFQATT and CDR2 SNEGSKA (reference sequence). This CDR3 has 14 residues. V lost 5 bases, J lost 8 bases, and 10 bases stayed unmatched. The CDR3 loop reads CSAWDRVLKEPQHF. The CDR3 DNA reads TGCAGTGCTTGGGACAGGGTCCTAAAGGAGCCCCAGCATTTT.

This clonotype was found a few times. The CDR3 nucleotides read TGTGCCAGCAGCCCGACAGGGGAGAATCTGAGGGACTACACCTTC. Its translation is CASSPTGENLRDYTF. The chain carries TRBV7-2 and TRBJ1-2; the match to TRBD1 covers 8 bases. This CDR3 comprises 15 residues. The ends lost 5 bases at V and 10 bases at J; junction bases unmatched: 15. Per the germline V gene, CDR1 is SGHTA and CDR2 is FQGNSA.

This sequence joins TRBV6-5 and TRBJ2-7; 7 bases match TRBD2. Per germline, CDR1 MNHEY and CDR2 SVGAGI. V gave up 5 bases and J gave up 6 bases; unmatched junction bases: 10. The CDR3 has 14 amino acids. The CDR3 is CASSGPGGSAEQYF. In nucleotides, the CDR3 is TGTGCCAGCAGTGGACCGGGGGGTTCGGCCGAGCAGTACTTC.

The chain couples TRBV7-9 to TRBJ1-3, with TRBD1 matching 10 bases. CDR3 length: 16 residues. Looked up from germline, CDR1 is SEHNR and CDR2 is FQNEAQ (reference sequence). After removal of 1 base from V and 4 bases from J, the junction contained 4 bases not matched to a gene. The CDR3 spells CASSLGDRGYGNTIYF. The CDR3 coding sequence is TGTGCCAGCAGCTTAGGGGACAGGGGATACGGAAACACCATATATTTT.

Written as DNA, the CDR3 is TGTGCCAGCAGCCAGGGGACCCCGGGGGGTTCCACAGATACGCAGTATTTT. It codes for CASSQGTPGGSTDTQYF. The genes are TRBV7-2 and TRBJ2-3; the D gene is possibly TRBD2 (7 bases). Germline V gives CDR1 SGHTA, CDR2 FQGNSA. Between the trimmed V and J ends, which lost 5 bases and 2 bases, there was a span of 20 bases. The length of the CDR3 is 17 residues.

The V and J genes are TRBV20-1 and TRBJ1-2; D gene unclear. The CDR3 contains 14 residues. Germline CDR1 and CDR2: DFQATT and SNEGSKA (reference sequence). V was shortened by 2 bases and J by 4 bases, with 14 bases between the two germline ends. The CDR3: CSARSGVDLYGYTF. As DNA, the CDR3 is TGCAGTGCTAGATCCGGGGTGGACCTCTATGGCTACACCTTC.

The chain joins TRBV5-1 to TRBJ2-6; no clear D. This CDR3 spans 16 amino acids. Trimming removed 1 base at V and 0 bases at J, with 8 bases between. Germline CDR1 reads SGHRS; CDR2 reads YFSETQ. In DNA form, the CDR3 reads TGCGCCAGCAGCTTGATGGCCGTCTCTGGGGCCAACGTCCTGACTTTC. Its translation: CASSLMAVSGANVLTF.

This chain connects TRBV5-1 to TRBJ2-1, with TRBD2 matching 8 bases. After removal of 4 bases from V and 13 bases from J, the junction contained 16 bases not matched to a gene. CDR1 and CDR2 from the germline V gene are SGHRS and YFSETQ. The CDR3 is 15 residues long. The CDR3 DNA is TGCGCCAGCAGCCCAGAGCGGGGGAGGACCCCATACCAGTTCTTC. Translating it yields CASSPERGRTPYQFF.

This clonotype was counted between two and nine times. The chain carries TRBV7-3 and TRBJ2-1; 9 bases are shared with TRBD2. Germline V gives CDR1 SGHTA, CDR2 FQGTGA. The J segment lost 5 bases and the V segment lost 4 bases, leaving 15 bases of the junction unmatched. The CDR3 totals 18 residues. CDR3 amino acids: CASSSTLDVAGVNNEQFF. The CDR3 nucleotides read TGTGCCAGCAGCTCAACCCTCGACGTAGCGGGGGTAAACAATGAGCAGTTCTTC.

This clonotype was seen once. This sequence joins TRBV27 and TRBJ1-5, with 7 positions matching TRBD1. Germline CDR1 reads MNHEY; CDR2 reads SMNVEV (reference sequence). This CDR3 has 14 residues. V lost 6 bases, J lost 6 bases, and 8 bases stayed unmatched. The CDR3, as DNA: TGTGCCAGCAGACCAAGACAGGGAAGTCAGCCCCAGCATTTT. It specifies CASRPRQGSQPQHF.

The V and J genes are TRBV28 and TRBJ2-7; 8 positions match TRBD2. Germline lookup yields CDR1 MDHEN and CDR2 SYDVKM. CDR3 length: 15 residues. The J segment lost 3 bases and the V segment lost 5 bases, leaving 9 bases of the junction unmatched. CDR3 bases: TGTGCCAGCAGTACTCCGAGCGGGAGAGTCTACGAGCAGTACTTC. Amino acid sequence: CASSTPSGRVYEQYF.

This clonotype was detected many times. The rearrangement links TRBV4-2 to TRBJ2-5; either TRBD1 or TRBD2 may fit D (5 bases each). Germline CDR1 is LGHNA and CDR2 is YNFKEQ. The CDR3 is made up of 14 amino acids. Trimming stripped 4 bases from V and 9 bases from J, with 18 bases between. The CDR3 reads CASSPEGTQVAQYF. DNA of the CDR3: TGTGCCAGCAGCCCCGAGGGGACGCAGGTGGCCCAGTACTTC.

In the case of this clonotype: At one end, the junction sequence differs from germline, possibly due to a read error. DNA of the CDR3: TGTGCTAGCAGCTCTAGCGGGGGCCGGGCGGCGACCCAGTACTTC. It encodes CASSSSGGRAATQYF. This chain joins TRBV7-7 and TRBJ2-5, with 10 bases that match TRBD2. From germline, CDR1 is SSHAT and CDR2 FNYEAQ (reference sequence). The CDR3 consists of 15 residues. The complete variable domain, with remaining parts taken from reference TRBV7-7 and TRBJ2-5, reads GAGVSQSPRYKVTKRGQDVTLRCDPISSHATLYWYQQALGQGPEFLTYFNYEAQPDKSGLPSDRFSAERPEGSISTLTIQRTEQRDSAMYRCASSSSGGRAATQYFGPGTRLLVL.

The chain recombines TRBV21-1 with TRBJ2-7; the DNA was not used to check the table's D call, TRBD1. TRBV21-1 is deemed a pseudogene. The CDR3 sequence is 15 residues long. CDR3 amino acids: CASSKGRDRVIEQYV. The CDR3 DNA follows: TGTGCCAGCAGCAAAGGGCGGGACAGGGTAATCGAGCAGTACGTC.

The CDR3 loop reads CASSSLAGHTTDTQYF. For the CDR3, the DNA is TGTGCCAGCAGTTCCTTAGCGGGACATACCACAGATACGCAGTATTTT. The V call is TRBV27, the J call TRBJ2-3; TRBD2 agrees at 8 bases. V shed 4 bases and J 2 bases; nucleotides not matched to a gene: 8. CDR1 MNHEY and CDR2 SMNVEV come from the germline V gene (reference sequence). The CDR3 contains 16 residues.

This clonotype was detected a few times. The V call is TRBV5-1, the J call TRBJ2-3, with 11 bases identical to TRBD2. CDR1 SGHRS and CDR2 YFSETQ come from the germline V gene. With V trimmed by 5 bases and J by 5 bases, 4 bases remained unmatched. This CDR3 is 14 amino acids long. CDR3 region: CASSSGGAVDTQYF. The CDR3 DNA follows: TGCGCCAGCAGTAGCGGGGGGGCCGTAGATACGCAGTATTTT.

The genes are TRBV7-9 and TRBJ1-2; no clear D gene. V dropped 6 bases and J dropped 2 bases, with 10 bases sitting between them. Germline V gene lookup returns CDR1 SEHNR and CDR2 FQNEAQ (reference sequence). The CDR3 covers 13 residues. CDR3 sequence: CASSHRLNYGYTF. CDR3 in DNA: TGTGCCAGCAGTCACCGACTCAACTATGGCTACACCTTC.

This clonotype was detected a few times. This chain links TRBV6-2 or TRBV6-3 with TRBJ2-3; perhaps TRBD2 as D (6 bases). The V end was cut by 7 bases, the J end by 2 bases, with 19 bases between. The CDR3 contains 16 residues. Germline loops: CDR1 MNHEY, CDR2 SVGEGT. The CDR3 region has the DNA TGTGCCAGCACCATACCCGGGAGAGGAGTCACAGATACGCAGTATTTT. It encodes CASTIPGRGVTDTQYF.

The chain recombines TRBV19 with TRBJ1-1; 9 bases map to TRBD1. This CDR3 contains 14 residues. The J segment lost 5 bases and the V segment lost 5 bases, leaving 6 bases of the junction unmatched. CDR1 is LNHDA and CDR2 is SQIVND in the germline V gene (reference sequence). CDR3 bases: TGTGCCAGTAGTCGCACAGGGGGCGCGACTGAAGCTTTCTTT. This sequence encodes CASSRTGGATEAFF. Supplemented by reference TRBV19 and TRBJ1-1, the full variable domain reads DGGITQSPKYLFRKEGQNVTLSCEQNLNHDAMYWYRQDPGQGLRLIYYSQIVNDFQKGDIAEGYSVSREKKESFPLTVTSAQKNPTAFYLCASSRTGGATEAFFGQGTRLTVV.